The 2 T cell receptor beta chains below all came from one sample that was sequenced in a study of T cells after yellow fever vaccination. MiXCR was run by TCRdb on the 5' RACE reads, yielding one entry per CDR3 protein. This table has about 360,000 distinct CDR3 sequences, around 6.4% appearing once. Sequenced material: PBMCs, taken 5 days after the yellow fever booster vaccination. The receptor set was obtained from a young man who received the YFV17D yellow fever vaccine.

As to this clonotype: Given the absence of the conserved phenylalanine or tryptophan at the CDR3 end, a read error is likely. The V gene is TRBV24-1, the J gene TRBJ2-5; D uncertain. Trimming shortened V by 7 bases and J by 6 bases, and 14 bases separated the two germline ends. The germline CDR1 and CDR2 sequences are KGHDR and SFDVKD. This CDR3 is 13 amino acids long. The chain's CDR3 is CATSPGGGKTQYS. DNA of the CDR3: TGTGCCACCAGCCCCGGCGGCGGCAAGACCCAGTACTCC.

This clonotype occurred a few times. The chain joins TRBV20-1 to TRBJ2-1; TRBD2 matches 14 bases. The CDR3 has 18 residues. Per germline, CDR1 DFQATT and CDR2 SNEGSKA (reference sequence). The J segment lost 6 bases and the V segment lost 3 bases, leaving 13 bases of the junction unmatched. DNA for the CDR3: TGCAGTGCTAGGAAGACTAGCGGGAGGGCCGGGCATCCCAATGAGCAGTTCTTC. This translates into CSARKTSGRAGHPNEQFF.